This T cell receptor beta chain was found in a study of blood T cells in healthy people across ages. Study conclusions and caveats: TCR beta diversity per million T cells fell roughly linearly with age.

Each sample yielded at least 6 million isolated PBMCs. Next came a second PCR, run for roughly 7 to 12 cycles, which used a sample-barcoded 5' primer along with a J-beta primer mix. TCRdb re-derived calls from the 5' RACE reads in MiXCR, one entry per CDR3 protein. The repertoire has hundreds of thousands of distinct CDR3 sequences, under 55% of them found once; the top ten carry about a fifth. To note about this clonotype: The antigen is unknown. One end of the junction fails to match germline, which may point to a read error.

Germline V gene lookup returns CDR1 SNHLY and CDR2 FYNNEI. The CDR3 sequence is 15 residues long. This rearrangement joins TRBV2 to TRBJ2-5, with 9 bases that match TRBD1. The J call may not be correct, given that the DNA end is closer to TRBJ2-7. This receptor was obtained from a man between 60 and 75 years old in good health. The sequenced material came from blood. CDR3 residues: CASREETGGAYEQYF. DNA of the CDR3: TGTGCCAGCAGGGAAGAGACAGGGGGGGCCTACGAGCAGTACTTC.